This T cell receptor (beta chain) was retrieved from a study of T-cell reconstitution after alpha-beta-depleted transplantation in children. Overall study results and limits: Diversity and T-cell counts at one year after transplant derived mostly from new T cells. Expanded clones from the graft, numbering several hundred, reportedly supplied alpha-beta T cells about two months after transplant. Elevated TCRbeta diversity at day 60 was traced, in some patients, to surviving recipient T cells and thymic progenitors.

Unique molecular identifiers were incorporated into the prepared TCRbeta library. One entry per CDR3 protein results from TCRdb running MiXCR on the PCR reads. There are a few hundred thousand distinct CDR3 sequences in the sample; over 20% occur only once, and roughly 2.5% lies in the top ten. The CDR3 is made up of 14 amino acids. With 2 bases clipped from V and 2 bases from J, the junction kept 2 bases outside the gene matches. The germline CDR1 and CDR2 sequences are SEHNR and FQNEAQ (reference sequence). A few counts support this clonotype. Its antigen remains unidentified. J is TRBJ2-5 and V is TRBV7-9, with TRBD1 matching over 7 bases. Material: PBMCs, obtained before TCRalphabeta/CD19-depleted stem cell transplant. This TCR was sampled from a girl aged 2 to 9 with Fanconi anemia, due to receive a stem cell transplant. Here the CDR3 reads CASSLMGQQETQYF. The CDR3 nucleotides read TGTGCCAGCAGCTTAATGGGACAGCAAGAGACCCAGTACTTC.